Shown below are 12 T cell receptor beta chains from a single sample sequenced in a study of cytomegalovirus exposure and HLA in healthy donors (dated by TCRdb to the late 2010s). The protocol used for the library was the immunoSEQ multiplex PCR assay. For the multiplex PCR, a mixture combining 60 forward primers for TCR Vbeta segments and 13 reverse primers for TCR Jbeta segments was used. The table was pulled from immuneACCESS by TCRdb, which kept in-frame rearrangements only. Such tables lose some clones; where checked, under half of the loss comes from unresolved V genes, and the rest has no known cause. The sample's table lists a count of about 120,000 clones. The ten largest clonotypes hold 3% to 4.5% of the sample. The sample taken for sequencing was PBMCs. The receptors were gathered from a man in his thirties or forties in good health and CMV-seronegative.

The chain carries TRBV2 and TRBJ2-2; 8 nucleotides align to TRBD2. V was clipped by 6 bases and J by 2 bases; unmatched bases: 5. The CDR3 has 15 amino acids. In germline, CDR1 is SNHLY, CDR2 FYNNEI. CDR3 in DNA: TGTGCCAGCAGACCTCTAGCGGGCAACACCGGGGAGCTGTTTTTT. It is translated as CASRPLAGNTGELFF. Looking up the rest from reference TRBV2 and TRBJ2-2 gives the full variable domain: EPEVTQTPSHQVTQMGQEVILRCVPISNHLYFYWYRQILGQKVEFLVSFYNNEISEKSEIFDDQFSVERPDGSNFTLKIRSTKLEDSAMYFCASRPLAGNTGELFFGEGSRLTVL.

The V gene is TRBV21-1, the J gene TRBJ1-4. TRBV21-1 has pseudogene status. This CDR3 is 13 amino acids long. DNA of the CDR3: TGTGCCAGAGCCGGGGGTCCTAATGAAAAACTGTTTTTT. Amino acid sequence: CARAGGPNEKLFF.

The chain joins TRBV6-5 to TRBJ1-5; D is perhaps TRBD1 (5 bases). CDR3 length equals 13 residues. Germline CDR1 MNHEY, CDR2 SVGAGI. V was clipped by 6 bases and J by 11 bases, with 17 bases between them. CDR3 coding DNA: TGTGCCAGCAGCTCCCCCCAGGGTCGAACCCAGCATTTT. It is translated as CASSSPQGRTQHF.

CDR3 DNA: TGTGCCAGCAGCGTGACAGGGGGAAACACCATATATTTT. Translated: CASSVTGGNTIYF. This chain connects TRBV25-1 to TRBJ1-3, with 7 bases identical to TRBD1. The length of the CDR3 is 13 residues. The germline CDR1 and CDR2 sequences are MGHDK and SYGVNS. Losses at the gene ends were 6 bases for V and 4 bases for J; bases not matched to a gene: 3.

This sequence joins TRBV19 and TRBJ2-4; tentative D call: TRBD1 (7 bases). The V gene lost 2 bases and the J gene lost 9 bases, with 11 bases spanning the gap. Germline lookup yields CDR1 LNHDA and CDR2 SQIVND (reference sequence). CDR3 length: 13 amino acids. The CDR3 spells CASSIIQGGIQYF. The CDR3 region has the DNA TGTGCCAGTAGTATAATCCAGGGGGGCATTCAGTACTTC.

This sequence joins TRBV19 and TRBJ1-2, with 10 bases identical to TRBD1. The J segment lost 4 bases and the V segment lost 6 bases, leaving 8 bases of the junction unmatched. This CDR3 spans 15 amino acids. Germline V gene sequence: CDR1 LNHDA, CDR2 SQIVND (reference sequence). Here the CDR3 reads CASSPGQGLRYGYTF. Written as DNA, the CDR3 is TGTGCCAGTAGCCCGGGACAGGGGTTGCGCTATGGCTACACCTTC.

This chain uses TRBV7-6 with TRBJ2-5; 7 nucleotides agree with TRBD1. The CDR3 spans 14 residues. V was pared by 3 bases and J by 3 bases, with 4 bases of the junction left unmatched. Germline loops: CDR1 SGHVS, CDR2 FNYEAQ. Written as DNA, the CDR3 is TGTGCCAGCAGCTTTAGGGGGCCCGAAGAGACCCAGTACTTC. This encodes CASSFRGPEETQYF.

In nucleotides, the CDR3 is TGTGCCAGTAGTACAGGGGGGAACACTGAAGCTTTCTTT. It specifies CASSTGGNTEAFF. V is TRBV19 and J is TRBJ1-1; 7 nucleotides agree with TRBD1. CDR3 length: 13 residues. Germline V gene sequence: CDR1 LNHDA, CDR2 SQIVND (reference sequence). V dropped 4 bases and J dropped 1; count of bases not matched to a gene: 0.

The chain uses TRBV6-5 and TRBJ1-5; no definite D call. This CDR3 contains 14 residues. The germline V gene has CDR1 MNHEY and CDR2 SVGAGI. Deletions cut 1 base from V and 4 bases from J, with 8 bases between. The DNA of the CDR3 is TGTGCCAGCAGTTACTTAGGAGGTAATCAGCCCCAGCATTTT. It encodes CASSYLGGNQPQHF.

This chain joins TRBV4-2 and TRBJ1-4; the match to TRBD1 covers 8 bases. V lost 4 bases and J lost 7; bases outside the gene matches: 5. Germline values: CDR1 LGHNA, CDR2 YNFKEQ. This CDR3 spans 14 amino acids. The CDR3 bases are TGTGCCAGCAGCCCGACAGGGGCCACTGAAAAACTGTTTTTT. It encodes CASSPTGATEKLFF.

The V call is TRBV7-8, the J call TRBJ1-1, with 11 bases matching TRBD1. The CDR3 runs 18 residues. Germline assignment: CDR1 SGHVS and CDR2 FQNEAQ. J was trimmed by 3 bases and V by 1 base; bases with no gene match: 10. This CDR3 is CASSLGWGQGVTYTEAFF. CDR3 in DNA: TGTGCCAGCAGCTTAGGATGGGGACAGGGGGTTACGTACACTGAAGCTTTCTTT.

The rearrangement uses TRBV2 and TRBJ2-7, with D perhaps matching TRBD1 (6 bases). Between the trimmed V and J ends, which lost 4 bases and 0 bases, there was a span of 13 bases. The CDR3 covers 15 residues. Per the germline V gene, CDR1 is SNHLY and CDR2 is FYNNEI. The DNA for the CDR3 is TGTGCCAGCAGTGGTGGGGACATCATCTCCTACGAGCAGTACTTC. Residues: CASSGGDIISYEQYF.